This T cell receptor beta chain is from a study of shared clonotypes between healthy human individuals. CD45RO+ cells went into CD8 memory alongside CCR7-negative CD45RA+ TemRA cells. Libraries were prepared by immunoSEQ multiplex PCR; TCRdb keeps only in-frame clonotypes and omits some of them. This sample has some 690,000 clones, with 90% found just once. The CDR3 is made up of 15 amino acids. Looked up from germline, CDR1 is SGHDN and CDR2 is FVKESK. V lost 5 bases and J lost 0, with 11 bases in between. V is TRBV14 and J is TRBJ2-1; D gene unclear. Sequences were obtained from memory CD8+ T cells from PBMCs. As for subset: CD45RO+ cells pooled with CCR7-negative TemRA cells. This receptor was identified in a man between 18 and 29 years old in good health. Some clones in this sample may be carry-over from other donors' samples. The CDR3 region has the DNA TGTGCCAGCAGCTCCAGCGAGAGCTCCTACAATGAGCAGTTCTTC. This encodes CASSSSESSYNEQFF.